The TCR beta chain described here comes from a study of blood T cell repertoires in COVID-19. Germline assignment: CDR1 LGHDT and CDR2 YNNKEL (reference sequence). This CDR3 is built from 15 residues. Trimming left V 1 base short and J 9 bases short, with 19 bases between. In Seattle, patients joined the study during active infection and were tracked longitudinally. Method: immunoSEQ multiplex PCR; TCRdb's copy keeps in-frame clones and lacks some. The sample lists about 300,000 clones, roughly nine tenths occurring once. This chain uses TRBV3-1 (or the pseudogene TRBV3-2) with TRBJ2-7; D may be TRBD1 (6 bases). The origin of this receptor is a woman aged 30 to 39 with COVID-19, enrolled during active disease. Sequenced material: peripheral blood. CDR3 sequence: CASSQVLNRVGVQYF. The CDR3 DNA follows: TGTGCCAGCAGCCAAGTGCTGAACAGGGTTGGTGTGCAGTACTTC.